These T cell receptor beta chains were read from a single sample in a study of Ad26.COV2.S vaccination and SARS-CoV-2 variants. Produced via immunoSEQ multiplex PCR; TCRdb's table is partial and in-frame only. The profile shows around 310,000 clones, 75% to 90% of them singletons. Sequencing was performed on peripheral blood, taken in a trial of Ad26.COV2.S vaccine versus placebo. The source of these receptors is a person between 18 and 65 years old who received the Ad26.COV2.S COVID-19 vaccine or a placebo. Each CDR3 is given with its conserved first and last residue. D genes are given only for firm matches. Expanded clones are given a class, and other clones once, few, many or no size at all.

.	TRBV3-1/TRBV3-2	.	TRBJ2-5	CASSQGTSPRETQYF	TGTGCCAGCAGCCAAGGAACTAGCCCCCGGGAGACCCAGTACTTC
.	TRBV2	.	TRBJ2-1	CASSDGYNNEQFF	TGTGCCAGCAGTGATGGGTACAACAATGAGCAGTTCTTC
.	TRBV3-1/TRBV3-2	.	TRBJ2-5	CASSQGGLYF	TGTGCCAGCAGCCAGGGGGGTCTGTACTTC
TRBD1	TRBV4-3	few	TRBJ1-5	CASSQQIPGQGVLEPQHF	TGCGCCAGCAGCCAGCAAATCCCGGGACAGGGGGTATTAGAGCCCCAGCATTTT
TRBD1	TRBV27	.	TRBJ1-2	CASSSGLQGAGYTF	TGTGCCAGCAGTTCGGGCTTACAGGGGGCTGGCTACACCTTC
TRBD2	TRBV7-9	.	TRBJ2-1	CASSPAGGDVSSYNEQFF	TGTGCCAGCAGCCCGGCCGGGGGGGACGTAAGCTCCTACAATGAGCAGTTCTTC
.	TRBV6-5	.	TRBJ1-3	CASSYYSGNTIYF	TGTGCCAGCAGTTACTACTCTGGAAACACCATATATTTT
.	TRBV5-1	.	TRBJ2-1	CASSLGGNEQFF	TGCGCCAGCAGCTTGGGAGGGAATGAGCAGTTCTTC
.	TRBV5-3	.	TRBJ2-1	CARNKGGFNNEQFF	TGTGCCAGAAACAAAGGGGGTTTCAACAATGAGCAGTTCTTC
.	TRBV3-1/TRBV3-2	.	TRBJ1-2	CASSQEVDSIRNYGYTF	TGTGCCAGCAGCCAAGAGGTGGACAGTATACGGAACTATGGCTACACCTTC
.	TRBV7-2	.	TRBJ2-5	CASSLRVEATQYF	TGTGCCAGCAGCTTACGCGTGGAGGCGACCCAGTACTTC
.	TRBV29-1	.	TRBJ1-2	CSVKQGDYGYTF	TGCAGCGTTAAACAGGGCGACTATGGCTACACCTTC
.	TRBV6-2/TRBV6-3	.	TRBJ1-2	CASSYSETGLGVVDGYTF	TGTGCCAGCAGTTACTCAGAGACAGGACTTGGTGTCGTAGACGGCTACACCTTC
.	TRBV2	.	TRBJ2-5	CASSEQGEETQYF	TGTGCCAGCAGTGAACAGGGTGAGGAGACCCAGTACTTC
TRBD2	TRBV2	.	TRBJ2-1	CASSGGPYGTSGRAEQFF	TGTGCCAGCAGTGGTGGCCCCTATGGCACTAGCGGGAGGGCCGAGCAGTTCTTC
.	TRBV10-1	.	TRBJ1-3	CASSESGRGGNTIYF	TGCGCCAGCAGTGAGTCCGGCAGGGGAGGAAACACCATATATTTT
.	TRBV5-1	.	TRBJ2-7	CASSYRTGNYEQYF	TGCGCCAGCAGCTATCGGACGGGAAATTACGAGCAGTACTTC
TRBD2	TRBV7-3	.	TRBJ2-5	CASSSGLAGASETQYF	TGTGCCAGCAGCTCCGGACTAGCGGGAGCATCAGAGACCCAGTACTTC
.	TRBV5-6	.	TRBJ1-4	CASSLGPGATNEKLFF	TGTGCCAGCAGCTTAGGACCAGGCGCAACTAATGAAAAACTGTTTTTT
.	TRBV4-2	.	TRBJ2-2	CASSQDLSYPDTGELFF	TGTGCCAGCAGCCAAGATCTGTCATACCCAGACACCGGGGAGCTGTTTTTT
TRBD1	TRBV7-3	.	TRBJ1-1	CASSGQGVTEAFF	TGTGCCAGCAGTGGACAGGGTGTCACTGAAGCTTTCTTT
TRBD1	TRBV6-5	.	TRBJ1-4	CASRPGGTGDEKLFF	TGTGCCAGCCGACCAGGTGGGACAGGGGATGAAAAACTGTTTTTT
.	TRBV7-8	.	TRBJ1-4	CASSHRQEFNEKLFF	TGTGCCAGCAGCCATAGACAGGAGTTTAATGAAAAACTGTTTTTT